Below, 3 T cell receptor beta chains from the same sample are listed, as sequenced in a study of T cell responses to AZD1222 COVID-19 vaccine. Using immunoSEQ multiplex PCR, the repertoire was profiled, and TCRdb retains in-frame clones only, with some absent. The profile shows under 130,000 clones, over 80% of them singletons. Sequences were derived from peripheral blood, sampled on day 0 of AZD1222 vaccination. These receptor sequences come from an adult in good health.

The chain uses TRBV19 and TRBJ1-3; maybe TRBD1 (5 bases). From germline, CDR1 is LNHDA and CDR2 SQIVND (reference sequence). Trimming stripped 10 bases from V and 3 bases from J, with 10 bases between. The CDR3 is 12 residues long. The CDR3 loop is CATRDGGNTIYF. The DNA for the CDR3 is TGTGCCACTCGGGACGGTGGAAACACCATATATTTT. Full variable domain (rest looked up from reference TRBV19 and TRBJ1-3): DGGITQSPKYLFRKEGQNVTLSCEQNLNHDAMYWYRQDPGQGLRLIYYSQIVNDFQKGDIAEGYSVSREKKESFPLTVTSAQKNPTAFYLCATRDGGNTIYFGEGSWLTVV.

The gene calls are TRBV6-1 and TRBJ2-7; D is unresolved. Germline V lookup: CDR1 MNHNS, CDR2 SASEGT. CDR3 length equals 13 residues. The V gene lost 0 bases and the J gene lost 7 bases, with 10 bases spanning the gap. In nucleotides, the CDR3 is TGTGCCAGCAGTGAAGCGAGCACTTGGGAGCAGTACTTC. Its protein product is CASSEASTWEQYF.

The chain carries TRBV7-2 and TRBJ2-3; no clear D gene. The germline CDR1 and CDR2 sequences are SGHTA and FQGNSA. The CDR3 covers 13 residues. V gave up 5 bases and J gave up 2 bases, with 8 bases separating them. CDR3 sequence reads: CASSPANTDTQYF. As DNA, the CDR3 is TGTGCCAGCAGCCCGGCTAACACAGATACGCAGTATTTT.